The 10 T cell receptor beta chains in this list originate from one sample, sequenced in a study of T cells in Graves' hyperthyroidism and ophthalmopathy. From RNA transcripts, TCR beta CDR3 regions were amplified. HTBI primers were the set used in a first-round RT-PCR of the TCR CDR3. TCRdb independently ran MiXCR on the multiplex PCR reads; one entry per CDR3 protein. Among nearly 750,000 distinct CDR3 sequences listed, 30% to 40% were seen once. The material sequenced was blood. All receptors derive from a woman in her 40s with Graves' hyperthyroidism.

In nucleotides, the CDR3 is TGCGCCAGCAGCTCACAGGGCTCAGCTAATGAAAAACTGTTTTTT. Its translation: CASSSQGSANEKLFF. The rearrangement links TRBV5-1 to TRBJ1-4, with D tentatively TRBD1 (6 bases). The CDR3 spans 15 residues. Germline V gene sequence: CDR1 SGHRS, CDR2 YFSETQ. Between the trimmed V and J ends, which lost 3 bases and 3 bases, there was a span of 12 bases.

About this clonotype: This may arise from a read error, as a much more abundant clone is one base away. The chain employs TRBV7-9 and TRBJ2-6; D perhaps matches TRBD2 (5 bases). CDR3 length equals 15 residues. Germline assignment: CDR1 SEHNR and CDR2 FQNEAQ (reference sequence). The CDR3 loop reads CASSQEARGTNVLTF. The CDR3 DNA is TGCGCCAGCAGCCAAGAAGCGCGAGGGACCAACGTCCTGACTTTC.

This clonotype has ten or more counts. The CDR3 reads CASSQPQNTEAFF. The CDR3 DNA is TGTGCCAGCAGTCAGCCTCAGAACACTGAAGCTTTCTTT. The chain is built from TRBV12-3 or TRBV12-4 and TRBJ1-1, with D uncertain. The CDR3 sequence is 13 residues long. V was clipped by 5 bases and J by 1 base, with 8 bases between them.

The CDR3 DNA is TGTGCCAGCAGCCGCCGCTCTCACACAGATACGCAGTATTTT. Translation: CASSRRSHTDTQYF. The rearrangement uses TRBV11-3 and TRBJ2-3; D not certain. Trimming cost V 5 bases and J 2 bases, with 11 bases left between them. The CDR3 totals 14 residues. CDR1 and CDR2 from the germline V gene are SGHNT and YENEEA.

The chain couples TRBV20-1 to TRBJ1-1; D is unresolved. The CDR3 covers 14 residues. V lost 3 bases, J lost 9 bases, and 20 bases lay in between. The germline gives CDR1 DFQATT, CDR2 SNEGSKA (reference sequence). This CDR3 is CSAREIGVLTKAFF. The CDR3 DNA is TGCAGTGCTAGGGAAATTGGGGTATTAACTAAAGCTTTCTTT.

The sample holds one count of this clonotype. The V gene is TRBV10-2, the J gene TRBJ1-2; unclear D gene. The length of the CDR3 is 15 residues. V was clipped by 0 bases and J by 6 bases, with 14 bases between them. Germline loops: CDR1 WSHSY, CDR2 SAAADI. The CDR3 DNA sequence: TGCGCCAGCAGTGAGTCGAGCTCGGGCGGAGATGGCTACACCTTC. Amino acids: CASSESSSGGDGYTF.

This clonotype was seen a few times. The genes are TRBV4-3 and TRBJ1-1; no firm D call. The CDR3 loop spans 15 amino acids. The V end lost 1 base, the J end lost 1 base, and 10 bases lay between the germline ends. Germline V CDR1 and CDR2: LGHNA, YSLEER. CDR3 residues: CASSQGPWANTEAFF. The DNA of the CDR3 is TGCGCCAGCAGCCAAGGCCCTTGGGCGAACACTGAAGCTTTCTTT.

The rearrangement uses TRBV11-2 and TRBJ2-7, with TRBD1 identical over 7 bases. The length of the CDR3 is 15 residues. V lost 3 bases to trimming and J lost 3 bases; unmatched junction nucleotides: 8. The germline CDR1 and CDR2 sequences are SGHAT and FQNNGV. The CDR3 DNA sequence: TGTGCCAGCAGCTTCTCGGGACAGAGCAGCTACGAGCAGTACTTC. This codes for CASSFSGQSSYEQYF.

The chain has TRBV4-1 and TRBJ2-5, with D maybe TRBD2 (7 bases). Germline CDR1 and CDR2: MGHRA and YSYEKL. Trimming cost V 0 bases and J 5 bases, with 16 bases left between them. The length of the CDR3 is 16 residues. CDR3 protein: CASSQDGRGGMETQYF. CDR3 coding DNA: TGCGCCAGCAGCCAAGATGGGAGGGGGGGAATGGAGACCCAGTACTTC.

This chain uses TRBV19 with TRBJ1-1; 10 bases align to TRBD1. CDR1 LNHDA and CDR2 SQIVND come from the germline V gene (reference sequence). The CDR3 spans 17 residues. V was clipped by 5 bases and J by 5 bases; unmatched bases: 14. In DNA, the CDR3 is TGTGCCAGTAGTCCTTGGACAGGGGGTATAGAGAGGACTGAAGCTTTCTTT. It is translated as CASSPWTGGIERTEAFF.